The 7 T cell receptor beta chains below all came from one sample that was sequenced in a study of chemoradiotherapy in HPV16-positive cancers. Assay used: immunoSEQ multiplex PCR; TCRdb lists only in-frame clones, some missing. The sample lists roughly 3,100 clones; around nine tenths were seen once. Source: blood, taken from a patient who underwent chemoradiotherapy. These receptors originate from a human donor with HPV-associated anogenital cancer.

DNA of the CDR3: TGTGCCAGCAGTGACAGGGACACCGGGGAGCTGTTTTTT. This encodes CASSDRDTGELFF. This chain joins TRBV6-4 and TRBJ2-2; no firm D call. V was trimmed by 2 bases and J by 3 bases, leaving 4 bases between them. This CDR3 spans 13 amino acids. The germline V gene has CDR1 MRHNA and CDR2 SNTAGT.

The gene calls are TRBV30 and TRBJ1-5, with D unclear. The CDR3 totals 13 residues. The germline V gene encodes CDR1 GTSNPN and CDR2 SVGIG (reference sequence). V was clipped by 1 base and J by 5 bases, with 9 bases between them. CDR3 nucleotides: TGTGCCTGGAGTGGTGGGGTTCATCAGCCCCAGCATTTT. It translates to CAWSGGVHQPQHF.

The rearrangement links TRBV18 to TRBJ2-5, with D perhaps matching TRBD2 (5 bases). Germline CDR1 is KGHSH and CDR2 is LQKENI. The CDR3 consists of 15 residues. V was pared by 2 bases and J by 2 bases, with 12 bases between. CDR3 in DNA: TGTGCCAGCTCACCAACGTGGGGAGTACAAGAGACCCAGTACTTC. As protein: CASSPTWGVQETQYF.

The CDR3 protein is CASSKGSNSRGIQYF. The CDR3 DNA is TGTGCCAGCAGCAAAGGAAGCAACTCGCGGGGCATTCAGTACTTC. The chain combines TRBV21-1 with TRBJ2-4; the listed D gene, TRBD2, was not tested against the DNA. TRBV21-1 constitutes a pseudogene. The CDR3 contains 15 residues.

The V and J genes are TRBV11-3 and TRBJ2-7; maybe TRBD2 (5 bases). The CDR3 length is 12 residues. CDR1 SGHNT and CDR2 YENEEA come from the germline V gene. V was pared by 4 bases and J by 6 bases, with 10 bases between. The CDR3 DNA reads as TGTGCCAGCAGCTCAGCGGACTCCGAGCAGTACTTC. Translating it yields CASSSADSEQYF.

The chain has TRBV5-8 and TRBJ1-3; D gene uncertain. V was cut by 5 bases and J by 0 bases, with 6 bases left in between. Per the germline V gene, CDR1 is SGHTS and CDR2 is YDEGEE. The CDR3 sequence is 13 residues long. The CDR3 spells CASRVYSGNTIYF. CDR3 sequence (DNA): TGTGCCAGCAGGGTTTACTCTGGAAACACCATATATTTT.

The CDR3 sequence: CSARLQNQPQHF. The CDR3 coding sequence is TGCAGCGCCAGACTTCAGAATCAGCCCCAGCATTTT. This chain joins TRBV29-1 and TRBJ1-5; D unresolved. This CDR3 is built from 12 residues. The germline CDR1 and CDR2 sequences are SQVTM and ANQGSEA. The V and J ends lost 7 bases and 4 bases respectively, with 11 bases between them.